This T cell receptor beta chain was identified in a study of blood T cell repertoires in COVID-19. For the study at large: Acute and convalescent COVID-19 specimens originated in the United States, Italy and Spain. PBMCs, B-cell-depleted T cells, or T cells were the source of the cDNA or gDNA that made up the material.

Original processing methods: Amplification with reference gene primers provided the estimates of nucleated cell counts. The assay was immunoSEQ multiplex PCR, and TCRdb's table has in-frame clones only and misses some. Clone size and the V and J calls come from that table; the DNA yielded D and trimming. Among 200,000 to 250,000 clones, approximately 78% were seen once, and the ten largest hold 4.5% to 5.5%. The Seattle patients, enrolled during active infection, were followed longitudinally. Germline assignment: CDR1 SGHRS and CDR2 YFSETQ. Trimming took 0 bases from V and 2 from J; bases not matched to a gene: 4. The CDR3 is 15 residues long.

Sequencing was done on a sample of peripheral blood. This TCR was recovered from a woman between 65 and 79 years old with COVID-19, enrolled during active disease. The rearrangement joins TRBV5-1 to TRBJ2-7, with 8 bases lining up with TRBD2. The CDR3, as DNA: TGCGCCAGCAGCTTGGACGGGGGACTAGCCTACGAGCAGTACTTC. Encoded protein: CASSLDGGLAYEQYF.